Reported below is one TCR beta chain. Its antigen remains unknown. The sample belongs to a study of cytomegalovirus exposure and HLA in healthy donors. Trimming removed 5 bases from V and 3 bases from J, with 11 bases in between. Germline V gene sequence: CDR1 SGHRS, CDR2 YFSETQ. The CDR3 length is 13 residues. Findings of the study overall: Associated with cytomegalovirus, according to the listing, were around 170 TCR beta chains. About 87% or about 30% of the time was how often most TCR beta V segments were productive, according to an earlier analysis. Later work showed greater clonal expansion in HLA-associated TCR beta chains than in equally common others.

PCR was performed using 60 Vbeta and 13 Jbeta primers. Clones were read by immunoSEQ multiplex PCR, and TCRdb kept only the in-frame ones, dropping some. The data show around 150,000 clones, around nine tenths seen once. The source material was PBMCs. This clonotype originated in a woman under 40 in good health and CMV-seronegative. The chain is built from TRBV5-1 and TRBJ1-1, with D possibly matching TRBD1 (5 bases). The DNA for the CDR3 is TGCGCCAGCAGTCAGCAGGGTGACACTGAAGCTTTCTTT. This encodes CASSQQGDTEAFF.